The subject of this entry is one T cell receptor (beta chain). CDR3 size: 14 residues. V lost 6 bases to trimming and J lost 0 bases; unmatched junction nucleotides: 5. The germline CDR1 and CDR2 sequences are SQVTM and ANQGSEA. These data belong to a study of blood T cell repertoires in COVID-19. The repertoire was sequenced with immunoSEQ multiplex PCR; TCRdb's copy has only in-frame clones and lacks some. The profile shows some 180,000 clones, roughly 79% of them singletons. The TCR comes from an elderly woman with COVID-19, enrolled during active disease. Sequences were obtained from peripheral blood. The chain carries TRBV29-1 and TRBJ2-7, with 10 bases fitting TRBD2. The CDR3 protein is CSVKRGGSSYEQYF. Written as DNA, the CDR3 is TGCAGCGTCAAGCGGGGGGGGAGCTCCTACGAGCAGTACTTC.